A single sample gave rise to the 2 T cell receptor beta chains below, sequenced in a study of T cell responses to AZD1222 COVID-19 vaccine. The table came from immunoSEQ multiplex PCR; TCRdb's copy has only in-frame clones and leaves some out. The sample contains some 140,000 clones, around 90% of which appear only once. Sequenced here: peripheral blood, sampled on day 0 of AZD1222 vaccination. Receptors were obtained from an adult in good health.

The CDR3 DNA reads TGTGCCAGCAGTTCGCCGTGGACAGGGTCAGGGTACGAGCAGTACTTC. It translates to CASSSPWTGSGYEQYF. The rearrangement joins TRBV28 to TRBJ2-7; 8 bases fit TRBD1. This CDR3 comprises 16 residues. V trimming: 4 bases; J trimming: 4 bases; junction bases outside the gene matches: 12. Per germline, CDR1 MDHEN and CDR2 SYDVKM. The complete variable domain, with remaining parts taken from reference TRBV28 and TRBJ2-7, reads DVKVTQSSRYLVKRTGEKVFLECVQDMDHENMFWYRQDPGLGLRLIYFSYDVKMKEKGDIPEGYSVSREKKERFSLILESASTNQTSMYLCASSSPWTGSGYEQYFGPGTRLTVT.

This chain links TRBV30 with TRBJ1-5; D not certain. Germline-derived CDR1 and CDR2 are GTSNPN and SVGIG (reference sequence). V shed 1 base and J shed 0 bases, with 7 bases lying between them. The CDR3 is made up of 14 amino acids. This CDR3 reads CAWSGYNSNQPQHF. In nucleotides, the CDR3 is TGTGCCTGGAGTGGGTACAATAGCAATCAGCCCCAGCATTTT. Full variable domain (remainder filled in from reference TRBV30 and TRBJ1-5): SQTIHQWPATLVQPVGSPLSLECTVEGTSNPNLYWYRQAAGRGLQLLFYSVGIGQISSEVPQNLSASRPQDRQFILSSKKLLLSDSGFYLCAWSGYNSNQPQHFGDGTRLSIL.